A single sample is the source of the 29 T cell receptor beta chains below, sequenced in a study of cytomegalovirus exposure and HLA in healthy donors. Researchers ran the PCR with 60 Vbeta and 13 Jbeta primers. Produced via immunoSEQ multiplex PCR; TCRdb's table is partial and in-frame only. The top ten hold 2.7% of the sample, which has roughly 220,000 clones, about 81% seen once. Sequencing input: PBMCs. All receptors come from a woman aged 40 to 49 in good health and CMV-seronegative.

The chain couples TRBV28 to TRBJ1-1; weak D call: TRBD1 (6 bases). This CDR3 is built from 15 residues. V shed 2 bases and J shed 4 bases, with 14 bases lying between them. CDR1 is MDHEN, CDR2 SYDVKM, per germline. This chain's CDR3 is CASSLGGGAGTEAFF. CDR3 bases: TGTGCCAGCAGTTTAGGGGGGGGCGCGGGCACTGAAGCTTTCTTT.

This rearrangement joins TRBV10-3 to TRBJ2-7; perhaps TRBD1 as D (6 bases). This CDR3 is built from 14 residues. CDR1 is ENHRY and CDR2 is SYGVKD in the germline V gene. With 7 bases removed from V and 7 bases from J, the gap between germline ends came to 20 bases. CDR3 sequence reads: CAITPGQGMGEQYF. The CDR3, as DNA: TGTGCCATCACCCCGGGGCAGGGGATGGGAGAGCAGTACTTC.

The CDR3 reads CASSFPGTRSYEQYF. The CDR3 region has the DNA TGTGCCAGCAGTTTCCCCGGGACTAGATCCTACGAGCAGTACTTC. V and J are TRBV28 and TRBJ2-7; 8 bases map to TRBD2. The trim removed 3 bases at V and 1 base at J, leaving 5 bases unmatched. This CDR3 is built from 15 residues. Germline V gives CDR1 MDHEN, CDR2 SYDVKM. The full variable domain, completed using reference TRBV28 and TRBJ2-7, is DVKVTQSSRYLVKRTGEKVFLECVQDMDHENMFWYRQDPGLGLRLIYFSYDVKMKEKGDIPEGYSVSREKKERFSLILESASTNQTSMYLCASSFPGTRSYEQYFGPGTRLTVT.

The chain is built from TRBV6-1 and TRBJ1-6, with no clear D. Trimming stripped 7 bases from V and 7 bases from J, with 14 bases between. The CDR3 has 14 residues. From germline, CDR1 is MNHNS and CDR2 SASEGT. The CDR3 loop is CASMSSGNNSPLHF. The DNA for the CDR3 is TGTGCCAGCATGTCGTCCGGGAACAATTCACCCCTCCACTTT.

The chain recombines TRBV5-1 with TRBJ1-1; 11 bases line up with TRBD1. The germline CDR1 and CDR2 sequences are SGHRS and YFSETQ. This CDR3 contains 15 residues. V lost 0 bases and J lost 5; bases outside the gene matches: 3. The CDR3 reads CASSLEGTGGTEAFF. DNA of the CDR3: TGCGCCAGCAGCTTGGAAGGGACAGGGGGGACTGAAGCTTTCTTT.

The genes are TRBV9 and TRBJ2-3; no firm D call. The CDR3 contains 13 residues. V was clipped by 0 bases and J by 15 bases, with 17 bases between them. The V gene's germline CDR1 is SGDLS and CDR2 YYNGEE. DNA of the CDR3: TGTGCCAGCAGCGTAGCAGTCTCCACAGTCCCCTATTTT. Translation gives CASSVAVSTVPYF.

This clone was detected once. The chain recombines TRBV19 with TRBJ1-4, with TRBD1 as a possible D gene (6 bases). This CDR3 is 16 amino acids long. The V end was cut by 6 bases, the J end by 4 bases, with 18 bases between. Looked up from germline, CDR1 is LNHDA and CDR2 is SQIVND (reference sequence). Here the CDR3 reads CASRKAKDRNNEKLFF. For the CDR3, the DNA is TGTGCCAGTAGAAAGGCCAAGGACAGAAATAATGAAAAACTGTTTTTT.

This chain connects TRBV19 to TRBJ1-2, with 10 bases matching TRBD1. Germline V gene lookup returns CDR1 LNHDA and CDR2 SQIVND (reference sequence). V dropped 5 bases and J dropped 5; count of bases not matched to a gene: 5. The CDR3 is made up of 14 amino acids. The DNA for the CDR3 is TGTGCCAGTAGTCCCCGGGGACAGGGGTATGGCTACACCTTC. Translation gives CASSPRGQGYGYTF. Full variable domain (outside the CDR3, taken from reference TRBV19 and TRBJ1-2): DGGITQSPKYLFRKEGQNVTLSCEQNLNHDAMYWYRQDPGQGLRLIYYSQIVNDFQKGDIAEGYSVSREKKESFPLTVTSAQKNPTAFYLCASSPRGQGYGYTFGSGTRLTVV.

The chain is built from TRBV5-1 and TRBJ2-1; D might be TRBD1 (5 bases). The CDR3 is made up of 15 amino acids. The V and J ends lost 3 bases and 4 bases respectively, with 14 bases between them. Germline V gene lookup returns CDR1 SGHRS and CDR2 YFSETQ. This chain's CDR3 is CASSSQGIFYNEQFF. CDR3 coding DNA: TGCGCCAGCAGCTCTCAGGGCATTTTTTACAATGAGCAGTTCTTC.

This clone was observed a single time. This rearrangement joins TRBV7-9 to TRBJ2-7; a possible D gene is TRBD2 (6 bases). The CDR3 spans 14 residues. CDR1 SEHNR and CDR2 FQNEAQ come from the germline V gene (reference sequence). The germline V and J ends were trimmed by 2 bases and 4 bases, with 12 bases remaining between them. CDR3 sequence (DNA): TGTGCCAGCAGCTTACCGGGAGAGGGGTACGAGCAGTACTTC. Amino acid sequence: CASSLPGEGYEQYF. The full variable domain, completed using reference TRBV7-9 and TRBJ2-7, is DTGVSQNPRHKITKRGQNVTFRCDPISEHNRLYWYRQTLGQGPEFLTYFQNEAQLEKSRLLSDRFSAERPKGSFSTLEIQRTEQGDSAMYLCASSLPGEGYEQYFGPGTRLTVT.

The CDR3 is CASSIGQGVIYEQYF. CDR3 nucleotide sequence: TGTGCCAGTAGTATAGGACAGGGGGTCATATACGAGCAGTACTTC. J is TRBJ2-7 and V is TRBV19, with 9 bases that match TRBD1. Germline lookup yields CDR1 LNHDA and CDR2 SQIVND (reference sequence). This CDR3 region has 15 residues. Trimming removed 1 base from V and 4 bases from J; junction bases left unmatched: 5.

The sample holds a few counts of this clone. The chain combines TRBV5-6 with TRBJ1-2; possible D gene TRBD1, 6 bases. V shed 1 base and J shed 8 bases, with 18 bases lying between them. Germline V gene lookup returns CDR1 SGHDT and CDR2 YYEEEE. This CDR3 is 15 amino acids long. The CDR3 here is CASSLLAGASEGYTF. The CDR3 DNA reads as TGTGCCAGCAGCTTGTTAGCGGGGGCGAGTGAAGGCTACACCTTC. Supplemented by reference TRBV5-6 and TRBJ1-2, the full variable domain reads DAGVTQSPTHLIKTRGQQVTLRCSPKSGHDTVSWYQQALGQGPQFIFQYYEEEERQRGNFPDRFSGHQFPNYSSELNVNALLLGDSALYLCASSLLAGASEGYTFGSGTRLTVV.

The chain carries TRBV19 and TRBJ2-7; 7 bases are shared with TRBD2. J was trimmed by 0 bases and V by 0 bases; bases with no gene match: 5. CDR1 and CDR2 (germline): LNHDA, SQIVND (reference sequence). The CDR3 spans 16 residues. Here the CDR3 DNA reads TGTGCCAGTAGTATAGATCTTACTAGCGCCTCCTACGAGCAGTACTTC. Its protein is CASSIDLTSASYEQYF.

This sequence joins TRBV27 and TRBJ2-6; TRBD2 is a possible D gene (6 bases). V gave up 0 bases and J gave up 3 bases, with 12 bases separating them. Germline values: CDR1 MNHEY, CDR2 SMNVEV (reference sequence). The CDR3 is 17 amino acids. CDR3: CASSLSWRVGGANVLTF. The CDR3 DNA sequence: TGTGCCAGCAGTTTATCGTGGAGGGTGGGTGGGGCCAACGTCCTGACTTTC.

The genes are TRBV5-1 and TRBJ2-2; a weak D match, TRBD1 (5 bases). The ends were cut back, 3 bases at V and 2 bases at J, with 17 bases in the middle. The CDR3 totals 17 residues. Per the germline V gene, CDR1 is SGHRS and CDR2 is YFSETQ. The CDR3, as DNA: TGCGCCAGCAGCTCAACCAACGGACATCTCAACACCGGGGAGCTGTTTTTT. Encoded protein: CASSSTNGHLNTGELFF.

This chain uses TRBV18 with TRBJ1-1; D is ambiguous. Germline V gives CDR1 KGHSH, CDR2 LQKENI. V was trimmed by 0 bases and J by 2 bases, leaving 10 bases between them. The CDR3 runs 15 residues. The CDR3 nucleotides read TGTGCCAGCTCACCACCCGCCGCGGCTAACACTGAAGCTTTCTTT. This gives the protein CASSPPAAANTEAFF. Complete variable domain (other parts from reference TRBV18 and TRBJ1-1): NAGVMQNPRHLVRRRGQEARLRCSPMKGHSHVYWYRQLPEEGLKFMVYLQKENIIDESGMPKERFSAEFPKEGPSILRIQQVVRGDSAAYFCASSPPAAANTEAFFGQGTRLTVV.

This CDR3 reads CASSSAGGFYNEQFF. The DNA for the CDR3 is TGTGCCAGCAGCTCGGCGGGAGGTTTTTACAATGAGCAGTTCTTC. The J gene is TRBJ2-1, the V gene TRBV7-8; 8 bases fit TRBD2. Germline loops: CDR1 SGHVS, CDR2 FQNEAQ. Trimming at V came to 4 bases and at J to 4 bases, leaving 6 bases not matched to a gene. CDR3 length: 15 residues. Full variable domain (remainder filled in from reference TRBV7-8 and TRBJ2-1): GAGVSQSPRYKVAKRGQDVALRCDPISGHVSLFWYQQALGQGPEFLTYFQNEAQLDKSGLPSDRFFAERPEGSVSTLKIQRTQQEDSAVYLCASSSAGGFYNEQFFGPGTRLTVL.

This clone was seen only a few times. The chain couples TRBV5-1 to TRBJ1-1, with D tentatively TRBD1 (5 bases). V lost 3 bases, J lost 6 bases, and 12 bases lay in between. Germline values: CDR1 SGHRS, CDR2 YFSETQ. The CDR3 loop spans 13 amino acids. This CDR3 reads CASSWGVGAEAFF. The DNA of the CDR3 is TGCGCCAGCAGCTGGGGGGTAGGCGCTGAAGCTTTCTTT.

The J gene is TRBJ2-1, the V gene TRBV9; TRBD2 aligns across 12 bases. Germline trimming cut 1 base from V and 7 bases from J; bases unmatched to any gene: 6. Germline V CDR1 and CDR2: SGDLS, YYNGEE. CDR3 length: 16 residues. CDR3 coding DNA: TGTGCCAGCAGCGTAATCGCTAGCGGGAGGGGGAATGAGCAGTTCTTC. Amino acid sequence: CASSVIASGRGNEQFF.

The J gene is TRBJ2-7, the V gene TRBV4-2; 11 bases align to TRBD1. Germline V gene sequence: CDR1 LGHNA, CDR2 YNFKEQ. V lost 8 bases, J lost 4 bases, and 4 bases stayed unmatched. The CDR3 sequence is 13 residues long. CDR3 sequence: CASGWDRGYEQYF. The DNA of the CDR3 is TGTGCCAGCGGCTGGGACAGGGGGTACGAGCAGTACTTC.

This rearrangement joins TRBV29-1 to TRBJ2-2, with 10 bases lining up with TRBD1. Germline assignment: CDR1 SQVTM and CDR2 ANQGSEA. V lost 7 bases and J lost 5; bases outside the gene matches: 4. The CDR3 length is 13 residues. The CDR3 loop reads CSGRDRGTGELFF. The CDR3 region has the DNA TGCAGCGGCCGGGACAGGGGAACCGGGGAGCTGTTTTTT.

The CDR3 DNA reads TGTGCCTGGAGAACACAAGGGAGGAACACTGAAGCTTTCTTT. Translating gives CAWRTQGRNTEAFF. The chain uses TRBV30 and TRBJ1-1; D is ambiguous. V was clipped by 3 bases and J by 1 base, with 12 bases between them. This CDR3 contains 14 residues. The V gene's germline CDR1 is GTSNPN and CDR2 SVGIG (reference sequence).

V and J are TRBV27 and TRBJ2-1; 10 bases align to TRBD1. V lost 5 bases to trimming and J lost 12 bases; unmatched junction nucleotides: 7. Germline V CDR1 and CDR2: MNHEY, SMNVEV (reference sequence). This CDR3 is built from 13 residues. The CDR3 region is CASSRATGGGQFF. CDR3 bases: TGTGCCAGCAGTCGGGCGACAGGGGGCGGGCAGTTCTTC.

The chain recombines TRBV4-2 with TRBJ2-1; the match to TRBD2 covers 9 bases. This CDR3 contains 18 residues. The J segment lost 7 bases and the V segment lost 5 bases, leaving 18 bases of the junction unmatched. Germline V gives CDR1 LGHNA, CDR2 YNFKEQ. The CDR3 loop reads CASSLPGTSGSLGNEQFF. In nucleotides, the CDR3 is TGTGCCAGCAGCTTACCGGGTACTAGCGGGTCGTTGGGAAATGAGCAGTTCTTC.

This clone was recorded once. This sequence joins TRBV11-3 and TRBJ2-7; 8 nucleotides line up with TRBD2. The J call is in doubt because the DNA end fits TRBJ2-1 better. The germline gives CDR1 SGHNT, CDR2 YENEEA. This CDR3 region has 16 residues. CDR3 region: CASSLSAGGGPNEQFF. The CDR3 coding sequence is TGTGCCAGCAGCCTAAGTGCGGGGGGAGGCCCCAATGAGCAGTTCTTC.

Turning to this clone: An end of the junction does not agree with germline; a read error may underlie this. The J gene is TRBJ1-1, the V gene TRBV19, with 7 bases matching TRBD1. This CDR3 is 18 amino acids long. Germline V gene lookup returns CDR1 LNHDA and CDR2 SQIVND (reference sequence). The CDR3 nucleotides are TGTGCCAGTAGTACCTGGGGGGTCGCTACAGGGGTGAAGACTGAAGCTTTCTTT. This gives the protein CASSTWGVATGVKTEAFF.

The V and J genes are TRBV27 and TRBJ2-7; 8 positions agree with TRBD1. The J segment lost 6 bases and the V segment lost 2 bases, leaving 6 bases of the junction unmatched. The CDR3 totals 14 residues. Looked up from germline, CDR1 is MNHEY and CDR2 is SMNVEV (reference sequence). CDR3 amino acids: CASSLQGAHREQYF. The CDR3 region has the DNA TGTGCCAGCAGTTTACAGGGGGCGCATCGCGAGCAGTACTTC.

With regard to this clone: One end of the junction is discordant with germline, which a read error may explain. Other nucleotide sequences from this sample produce the same CDR3. The chain is built from TRBV5-1 and TRBJ2-2; 7 bases agree with TRBD2. Germline assignment: CDR1 SGHRS and CDR2 YFSETQ. The CDR3 consists of 15 residues. CDR3 amino acids: CASSLAGSNTGELFF. Here the CDR3 DNA reads TGCGCCAGCAGCTTAGCGGGATCGAACACCGGAGAGCTGTTTTTT.

The chain combines TRBV30 with TRBJ1-2; possibly TRBD1 for D (5 bases). The CDR3 has 14 residues. The V gene lost 4 bases and the J gene lost 7 bases, with 19 bases spanning the gap. Germline CDR1 is GTSNPN and CDR2 is SVGIG (reference sequence). The CDR3 spells CAWNGPATAGGYTF. The CDR3, as DNA: TGTGCCTGGAATGGCCCAGCGACAGCTGGTGGCTACACCTTC.